The 8 T cell receptor beta chains in this list originate from one sample, sequenced in a study of T-cell memory formation after mild COVID-19. From the 5' RACE reads, TCRdb called clonotypes with MiXCR, one entry per CDR3 protein. The table includes around 500,000 distinct CDR3 sequences, about 18% detected once. Sequenced input: PBMCs or a T cell subset sorted from them (not recorded which). The receptors here all came from an adult woman who had mild COVID-19 (a few samples of this study predate the infection). Cell type and time point are not known.

This chain connects TRBV27 to TRBJ2-1, with TRBD2 matching 9 bases. V trimming: 2 bases; J trimming: 10 bases; junction bases outside the gene matches: 18. The CDR3 is made up of 18 amino acids. Germline values: CDR1 MNHEY, CDR2 SMNVEV (reference sequence). CDR3 nucleotide sequence: TGTGCCAGCAGTTTAGGTCTAGCGGGGCCACAGGGTTTAGGAGAGCAGTTCTTC. Translated: CASSLGLAGPQGLGEQFF.

The chain carries TRBV3-1 and TRBJ2-5; D possibly corresponds to TRBD1 (6 bases). The CDR3 sequence is 13 residues long. V lost 3 bases and J lost 5, with 10 bases in between. Germline CDR1 reads LGHDT; CDR2 reads YNNKEL (reference sequence). The CDR3 here is CASSHPDRETQYF. The CDR3 DNA reads TGTGCCAGCAGCCACCCCGACAGGGAGACCCAGTACTTC.

This chain joins TRBV7-6 and TRBJ2-3, with D unclear. The CDR3 totals 15 residues. Between the trimmed V and J ends, which lost 2 bases and 0 bases, there was a span of 9 bases. Germline V gene data show CDR1 as SGHVS and CDR2 as FNYEAQ. CDR3 in DNA: TGTGCCAGCAGCTTAATGTATTCTAGCACAGATACGCAGTATTTT. Translation gives CASSLMYSSTDTQYF. Based on the CDR3 plus reference TRBV7-6 and TRBJ2-3, the full variable domain is GAGVSQSPRYKVTKRGQDVALRCDPISGHVSLYWYRQALGQGPEFLTYFNYEAQQDKSGLPNDRFSAERPEGSISTLTIQRTEQRDSAMYRCASSLMYSSTDTQYFGPGTRLTVL.

This clonotype was counted at least ten times. The chain recombines TRBV7-9 with TRBJ2-5; possibly TRBD1 for D (6 bases). Per germline, CDR1 SEHNR and CDR2 FQNEAQ (reference sequence). The CDR3 contains 12 residues. Trimming left V 5 bases short and J 5 bases short, with 9 bases between. The CDR3 region is CASSPQGETQYF. For the CDR3, the DNA is TGTGCCAGCAGCCCCCAGGGGGAGACCCAGTACTTC.

The chain's CDR3 is CASRNPGDYEQYF. Written as DNA, the CDR3 is TGTGCCAGTAGGAATCCAGGGGACTACGAGCAGTACTTC. J is TRBJ2-7 and V is TRBV19; a weak D match, TRBD1 (6 bases). V gave up 6 bases and J gave up 3 bases, with 12 bases separating them. The CDR3 is 13 amino acids. CDR1 is LNHDA and CDR2 is SQIVND in the germline V gene (reference sequence). Based on the CDR3 plus reference TRBV19 and TRBJ2-7, the full variable domain is DGGITQSPKYLFRKEGQNVTLSCEQNLNHDAMYWYRQDPGQGLRLIYYSQIVNDFQKGDIAEGYSVSREKKESFPLTVTSAQKNPTAFYLCASRNPGDYEQYFGPGTRLTVT.

The rearrangement links TRBV13 to TRBJ2-7; a weak D match, TRBD2 (6 bases). CDR1 PRHDT and CDR2 FYEKMQ come from the germline V gene (reference sequence). CDR3 size: 14 residues. The ends were cut back, 4 bases at V and 3 bases at J, with 13 bases in the middle. The CDR3 DNA is TGTGCCAGCAGCTCTGGAGGGCCGGTCTACGAGCAGTACTTC. Its translation: CASSSGGPVYEQYF. The full variable domain, rest sourced from reference TRBV13 and TRBJ2-7, is AAGVIQSPRHLIKEKRETATLKCYPIPRHDTVYWYQQGPGQDPQFLISFYEKMQSDKGSIPDRFSAQQFSDYHSELNMSSLELGDSALYFCASSSGGPVYEQYFGPGTRLTVT.

This clonotype appeared a few times. The chain employs TRBV7-2 and TRBJ2-7, with 13 nucleotides matching TRBD2. Per the germline V gene, CDR1 is SGHTA and CDR2 is FQGNSA. With 4 bases clipped from V and 5 bases from J, the junction kept 8 bases outside the gene matches. The CDR3 runs to 16 residues. Here the CDR3 reads CASSSRTSGSSHEQYF. In nucleotides, the CDR3 is TGTGCCAGCAGCTCGAGGACTAGCGGGAGTTCCCACGAGCAGTACTTC.

This chain links TRBV18 with TRBJ2-5; tentatively, D is TRBD1 or TRBD2 (6 bases each). Germline values: CDR1 KGHSH, CDR2 LQKENI. V lost 3 bases, J lost 1 base, and 12 bases lay in between. The CDR3 loop spans 15 amino acids. The CDR3 is CASSPRLGGQETQYF. The CDR3 DNA reads as TGTGCCAGCTCACCCCGACTAGGGGGCCAAGAGACCCAGTACTTC.